One and the same sample provided the 27 T cell receptor beta chains below, sequenced in a study of T cells in Graves' hyperthyroidism and ophthalmopathy. Amplification targeted TCR beta CDR3 regions from RNA transcripts. TCR CDR3 underwent first-round RT-PCR with the HTBI primer set. TCRdb itself ran the multiplex PCR reads through MiXCR, one entry per CDR3 protein. The repertoire holds some 600,000 distinct CDR3 sequences, with roughly 14% as singletons. Sequencing was performed on blood. The receptors shown here come from a woman aged 30 to 39 with Graves' hyperthyroidism that later progressed to Graves' ophthalmopathy.

This clonotype has at least ten counts. The CDR3 bases are TGCAGCGTTGAAGATCGTAAACTAGCGGCTAACACCGGGGAGCTGTTTTTT. Its translation is CSVEDRKLAANTGELFF. The chain links TRBV29-1 to TRBJ2-2; TRBD2 matches at 8 bases. CDR1 SQVTM and CDR2 ANQGSEA come from the germline V gene. The CDR3 spans 17 residues. V lost 0 bases and J lost 2; bases outside the gene matches: 8.

This clonotype was observed many times. The CDR3 nucleotides read TGTGCCAGCAGTACCGACAGGAGTGGCTACACCTTC. This encodes CASSTDRSGYTF. The V gene is TRBV6-4, the J gene TRBJ1-2; tentative D call: TRBD1 (6 bases). The CDR3 covers 12 residues. The V and J ends lost 5 bases and 7 bases respectively, with 11 bases between them. Germline V CDR1 and CDR2: MRHNA, SNTAGT.

At least ten counts were recorded for this clonotype. The rearrangement joins TRBV5-1 to TRBJ2-1; TRBD2 agrees at 8 bases. The V and J ends lost 1 base and 6 bases, in that order; junction bases with no gene match: 6. From germline, CDR1 is SGHRS and CDR2 YFSETQ. The CDR3 is made up of 15 amino acids. CDR3 DNA sequence: TGCGCCAGCAGCTTGCAGCGGGAGTATGGCAATGAGCAGTTCTTC. Translation gives CASSLQREYGNEQFF.

The table lists this clonotype with many counts. V and J are TRBV7-2 and TRBJ1-6, with 9 bases that match TRBD1. V shed 5 bases, J shed 10 bases, and the junction held 12 bases outside the gene matches. The CDR3 loop spans 16 amino acids. Germline CDR1 is SGHTA and CDR2 is FQGNSA. CDR3 bases: TGTGCCAGCAGCCACGCACTAGACAGGGGGGGATCACCCCTCCACTTT. Its protein product is CASSHALDRGGSPLHF.

This clonotype has ten or more counts. The CDR3 protein is CSAGGNEQFF. The CDR3, as DNA: TGCAGTGCTGGGGGGAATGAGCAGTTCTTC. The chain recombines TRBV20-1 with TRBJ2-1; maybe TRBD2 (6 bases). The V gene's germline CDR1 is DFQATT and CDR2 SNEGSKA (reference sequence). The V gene lost 5 bases and the J gene lost 7 bases, with 6 bases spanning the gap. The CDR3 totals 10 residues.

At least ten counts were recorded for this clonotype. The V call is TRBV27, the J call TRBJ2-7; 9 bases agree with TRBD1. The CDR3 is 14 amino acids. Germline V gene lookup returns CDR1 MNHEY and CDR2 SMNVEV (reference sequence). The junction had 7 bases not matched to a gene; V was cut back by 8 bases and J by 2 bases. CDR3 in amino acids: CASGQGIAAYEQYF. The CDR3 DNA follows: TGTGCCAGCGGACAGGGGATCGCCGCCTACGAGCAGTACTTC.

This clonotype was seen ten or more times. The chain uses TRBV15 and TRBJ2-3; TRBD1 is a possible D gene (6 bases). Germline V gives CDR1 LNHNV, CDR2 YYDKDF (reference sequence). V lost 1 base and J 2 bases, leaving 10 bases between the germline ends. This CDR3 comprises 15 residues. The CDR3 is CATSRGNRDTDTQYF. The CDR3 region has the DNA TGTGCCACCAGCAGAGGAAACAGGGACACAGATACGCAGTATTTT.

This clonotype was picked up a small number of times. In DNA form, the CDR3 reads TGTGCCAGCAGCTTAAGCAGGGGAGTGTCAGATACGCAGTATTTT. Translating it yields CASSLSRGVSDTQYF. This chain uses TRBV11-3 with TRBJ2-3; a possible D gene is TRBD1 (6 bases). The CDR3 covers 15 residues. Germline CDR1 reads SGHNT; CDR2 reads YENEEA. Between the trimmed V and J ends, which lost 2 bases and 4 bases, there was a span of 13 bases.

This clonotype was detected ten times or more. V is TRBV11-2 and J is TRBJ2-1; 8 positions agree with TRBD1. Germline-derived CDR1 and CDR2 are SGHAT and FQNNGV. This CDR3 has 15 residues. V was clipped by 6 bases and J by 0 bases; unmatched bases: 4. DNA of the CDR3: TGTGCCAGCAGTCCGGACAGGGTCTCCTACAATGAGCAGTTCTTC. It yields the protein CASSPDRVSYNEQFF. The variable domain in full, completed from reference TRBV11-2 and TRBJ2-1, reads EAGVAQSPRYKIIEKRQSVAFWCNPISGHATLYWYQQILGQGPKLLIQFQNNGVVDDSQLPKDRFSAERLKGVDSTLKIQPAKLEDSAVYLCASSPDRVSYNEQFFGPGTRLTVL.

The table lists this clonotype with a few counts. This sequence joins TRBV6-1 and TRBJ1-5, with no clear D. V lost 6 bases to trimming and J lost 0 bases, with 18 bases between them. This CDR3 contains 17 residues. CDR1 and CDR2 (germline): MNHNS, SASEGT. As DNA, the CDR3 is TGTGCCAGCAGCCTGGACGGAAGCCCCTATAGCAATCAGCCCCAGCATTTT. This encodes CASSLDGSPYSNQPQHF.

In this sample, this clonotype turned up many times. The genes are TRBV12-3 or TRBV12-4 and TRBJ1-5; TRBD1 matches at 12 bases. V trimming: 6 bases; J trimming: 6 bases; junction bases outside the gene matches: 9. There are 16 residues in the CDR3. The chain's CDR3 is CASRITGTGGGQPQHF. For the CDR3, the DNA is TGTGCCAGCAGGATCACCGGGACAGGGGGCGGTCAGCCCCAGCATTTT.

This clonotype showed up many times. V gene TRBV6-1 combines with J gene TRBJ1-4; D call uncertain. Germline V gene data show CDR1 as MNHNS and CDR2 as SASEGT. V lost 7 bases, J lost 7 bases, and 19 bases lay in between. The CDR3 contains 15 residues. CDR3 nucleotides: TGTGCCAGCACCCGCGGTGGCATGCCGGGTGAAAAACTGTTTTTT. Translating gives CASTRGGMPGEKLFF.

This clonotype was picked up many times. The rearrangement uses TRBV5-1 and TRBJ2-1; D perhaps matches TRBD2 (5 bases). The CDR3 loop spans 15 amino acids. Trimming cost V 4 bases and J 9 bases, with 20 bases left between them. Germline CDR1 is SGHRS and CDR2 is YFSETQ. CDR3 DNA sequence: TGCGCCAGCAGCCCAGTCGCACTAGACGTGGGTGAGCAGTTCTTC. It encodes CASSPVALDVGEQFF.

This clonotype was counted many times. The gene calls are TRBV24-1 and TRBJ2-2, with no clear D. This CDR3 contains 16 residues. Trimming took off 5 bases at V and 5 bases at J, with 17 bases between the two ends. CDR1 and CDR2 from the germline V gene are KGHDR and SFDVKD. This chain's CDR3 is CATSAPRKGVTGELFF. The DNA of the CDR3 is TGTGCCACCAGTGCCCCCCGGAAGGGTGTGACCGGGGAGCTGTTTTTT.

Concerning this clonotype itself: Possible read error: a much larger clone is one base away. This sequence joins TRBV7-9 and TRBJ2-5, with a weak D call TRBD2 (6 bases). The J call is doubtful: the DNA matches TRBJ2-1 better. This CDR3 has 16 residues. Germline V gene sequence: CDR1 SEHNR, CDR2 FQNEAQ (reference sequence). The CDR3 here is CASSPLGGLGEETQFF. The CDR3 nucleotides are TGTGCCAGCAGCCCCCTTGGGGGACTGGGGGAAGAGACCCAGTTCTTC.

This clonotype was counted at least ten times. The J gene is TRBJ1-2, the V gene TRBV9; D remains ambiguous. The V end lost 0 bases, the J end lost 0 bases, and 15 bases lay between the germline ends. The germline gives CDR1 SGDLS, CDR2 YYNGEE. This CDR3 comprises 17 residues. DNA for the CDR3: TGTGCCAGCAGCGTAGACGGGAGACCCAGTGCTAACTATGGCTACACCTTC. This sequence encodes CASSVDGRPSANYGYTF.

The sample holds many counts of this clonotype. J is TRBJ2-5 and V is TRBV12-3 or TRBV12-4; TRBD2 aligns across 11 bases. V trimming: 6 bases; J trimming: 1 base; junction bases outside the gene matches: 7. The CDR3 length is 16 residues. The CDR3 here is CASSSGLAGLQETQYF. The CDR3 DNA is TGTGCCAGCAGCTCCGGACTAGCGGGCCTCCAAGAGACCCAGTACTTC.

In its sample, this clonotype was seen a few times. The chain employs TRBV7-9 and TRBJ2-1; either TRBD1 or TRBD2 may fit D (6 bases each). Germline CDR1 is SEHNR and CDR2 is FQNEAQ (reference sequence). The V end lost 1 base, the J end lost 9 bases, and 16 bases lay between the germline ends. The CDR3 length is 15 residues. The CDR3 nucleotides are TGTGCCAGCAGCTTAGATACGGGGGCGAGAGGTGAGCAGTTCTTC. Amino acids: CASSLDTGARGEQFF.

The V gene is TRBV6-1, the J gene TRBJ1-1; a weak D match, TRBD1 (6 bases). The CDR3 is 15 amino acids. The V end was cut by 7 bases, the J end by 6 bases, with 21 bases between. Germline CDR1 MNHNS, CDR2 SASEGT. CDR3 in amino acids: CASTSNGDMTAEAFF. CDR3 nucleotide sequence: TGTGCCAGCACCTCGAACGGGGACATGACCGCTGAAGCTTTCTTT.

Only a few counts were recorded for this clonotype. This CDR3 is CASSDSGRTTGELFF. In DNA, the CDR3 is TGTGCCAGCAGTGATTCCGGGAGAACCACCGGGGAGCTGTTTTTT. V usage is TRBV25-1 and J usage is TRBJ2-2; a possible D gene is TRBD2 (6 bases). Trimming removed 3 bases from V and 4 bases from J, with 12 bases in between. Germline CDR1 is MGHDK and CDR2 is SYGVNS. This CDR3 spans 15 amino acids. The variable domain in full, completed from reference TRBV25-1 and TRBJ2-2, reads EADIYQTPRYLVIGTGKKITLECSQTMGHDKMYWYQQDPGMELHLIHYSYGVNSTEKGDLSSESTVSRIRTEHFPLTLESARPSHTSQYLCASSDSGRTTGELFFGEGSRLTVL.

This clonotype was recorded many times. The chain carries TRBV20-1 and TRBJ2-1; TRBD1 matches 11 bases. CDR1 and CDR2 (germline): DFQATT, SNEGSKA (reference sequence). V was pared by 5 bases and J by 0 bases, with 6 bases of the junction left unmatched. The CDR3 is 16 residues long. CDR3 DNA: TGCAGTGCTCCGGGACAGGGGGTTGACTCCTACAATGAGCAGTTCTTC. Amino acids: CSAPGQGVDSYNEQFF.

This clonotype was found many times. The chain uses TRBV10-3 and TRBJ1-4; 7 bases fit TRBD1. J lost 4 bases, V lost 6 bases, and 2 bases had no gene match. Germline V CDR1 and CDR2: ENHRY, SYGVKD. CDR3 size: 13 residues. The DNA of the CDR3 is TGTGCCATCAGGGGACAGAGTAATGAAAAACTGTTTTTT. It encodes CAIRGQSNEKLFF.

The chain couples TRBV19 to TRBJ1-5; the D is unclear. The CDR3 length is 12 residues. Germline V CDR1 and CDR2: LNHDA, SQIVND (reference sequence). The ends were cut back, 5 bases at V and 5 bases at J, with 7 bases in the middle. The CDR3 loop is CASSGSHQPQHF. In DNA form, the CDR3 reads TGTGCCAGTAGTGGCTCGCATCAGCCCCAGCATTTT.

This clonotype was recorded at least ten times. The CDR3 reads CATSDLWGSNTDTQYF. CDR3 nucleotides: TGTGCCACCAGTGATTTGTGGGGCTCAAACACAGATACGCAGTATTTT. The rearrangement joins TRBV24-1 to TRBJ2-3, with a weak D call TRBD1 (5 bases). Germline V gene data show CDR1 as KGHDR and CDR2 as SFDVKD. The CDR3 loop spans 16 amino acids. Trimming cost V 0 bases and J 2 bases, with 11 bases left between them.

This clonotype occurred many times. V is TRBV11-3 and J is TRBJ2-5; the D gene could be TRBD1 or TRBD2 (6 bases each). CDR1 SGHNT and CDR2 YENEEA come from the germline V gene. With 3 bases removed from V and 3 bases from J, the gap between germline ends came to 17 bases. This CDR3 is 16 amino acids long. CDR3: CASSFREWTEKETQYF. DNA of the CDR3: TGTGCCAGCAGCTTTCGGGAGTGGACAGAAAAAGAGACCCAGTACTTC.

This clonotype was counted only a few times. The genes are TRBV29-1 and TRBJ2-2; D is uncertain. The CDR3 is 12 residues long. The germline V and J ends were trimmed by 8 bases and 6 bases, with 13 bases remaining between them. Germline CDR1 reads SQVTM; CDR2 reads ANQGSEA. The CDR3 DNA sequence: TGCAGCTTAAGAGAGACCCCCGGGGAGCTGTTTTTT. Translating gives CSLRETPGELFF.

There are many counts of this clonotype. The rearrangement joins TRBV30 to TRBJ2-3; TRBD2 might be the D (6 bases). Germline V CDR1 and CDR2: GTSNPN, SVGIG (reference sequence). CDR3 length: 15 residues. Trimming removed 6 bases from V and 2 bases from J, with 18 bases in between. In DNA form, the CDR3 reads TGTGCCTGTTTGAGCGGGCCGCTAGCCACAGATACGCAGTATTTT. It translates to CACLSGPLATDTQYF.